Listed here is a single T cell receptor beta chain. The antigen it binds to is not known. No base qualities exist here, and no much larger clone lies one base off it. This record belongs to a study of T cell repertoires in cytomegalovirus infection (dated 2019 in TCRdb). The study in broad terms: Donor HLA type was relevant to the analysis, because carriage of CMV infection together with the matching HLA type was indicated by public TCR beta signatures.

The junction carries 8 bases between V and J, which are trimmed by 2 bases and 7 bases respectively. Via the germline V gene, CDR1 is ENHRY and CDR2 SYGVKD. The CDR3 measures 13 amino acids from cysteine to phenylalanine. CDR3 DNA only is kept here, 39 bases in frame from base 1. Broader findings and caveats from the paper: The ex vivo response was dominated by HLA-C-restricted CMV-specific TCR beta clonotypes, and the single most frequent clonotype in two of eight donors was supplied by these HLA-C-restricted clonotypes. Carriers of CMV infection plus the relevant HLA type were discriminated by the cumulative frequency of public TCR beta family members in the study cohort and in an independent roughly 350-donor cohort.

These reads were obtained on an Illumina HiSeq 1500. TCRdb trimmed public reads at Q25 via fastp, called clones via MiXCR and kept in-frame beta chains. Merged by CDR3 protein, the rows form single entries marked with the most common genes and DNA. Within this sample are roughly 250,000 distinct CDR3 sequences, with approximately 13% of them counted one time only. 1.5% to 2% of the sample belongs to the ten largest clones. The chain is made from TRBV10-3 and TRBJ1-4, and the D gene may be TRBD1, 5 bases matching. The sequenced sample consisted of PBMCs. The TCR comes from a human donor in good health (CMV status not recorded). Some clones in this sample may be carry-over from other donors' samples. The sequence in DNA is TGTGCCATCAGTGAGAACAGGAGTGAAAAACTGTTTTTT. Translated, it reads CAISENRSEKLFF.